Listed below are T cell receptor beta chains from one sample, sequenced in a study of blood T cell repertoires in COVID-19. Profiled with immunoSEQ multiplex PCR; TCRdb holds only in-frame clones, not every one. The table lists more than 250,000 clones, roughly 84% of them singletons. The sample comprised peripheral blood. These receptors came from a man in his forties or fifties with active or convalescent COVID-19. CDR3s include the opening cysteine and the closing phenylalanine or tryptophan. The D gene is left open where the match is weak. The listing skips clone size in some rows; elsewhere it reads once, few, many or a size class.

v_gene	d_gene	abundance	j_gene	CDR3aa	CDR3nt
TRBV5-1	TRBD1	few	TRBJ1-1	CASSYWTGGVEAFF	TGCGCCAGCAGCTACTGGACAGGTGGAGTTGAAGCTTTCTTT
TRBV28	TRBD2	.	TRBJ2-5	CASSYIAGVKTQYF	TGTGCCAGCAGCTATATAGCGGGAGTAAAGACCCAGTACTTC
TRBV5-6	TRBD1	.	TRBJ1-6	CASSSRTGRSPLHF	TGTGCCAGCAGCTCGAGGACAGGTCGTTCACCCCTCCACTTT
TRBV2	.	once	TRBJ2-2	CASSSKDSHTGELFF	TGTGCCAGCAGCTCTAAAGACAGTCACACCGGGGAGCTGTTTTTT
TRBV28	TRBD1	.	TRBJ1-2	CASSPQGTYGYTF	TGTGCCAGCAGTCCACAGGGGACCTATGGCTACACCTTC
TRBV4-2	.	.	TRBJ1-2	CASSQGTSYGYTF	TGTGCCAGCAGCCAGGGGACTTCCTATGGCTACACCTTC
TRBV28	.	once	TRBJ2-3	CASSFYPTDTQYF	TGTGCCAGCAGTTTTTATCCCACAGATACGCAGTATTTT
TRBV20-1	.	once	TRBJ1-1	CSAPRDTEAFF	TGCAGTGCTCCCAGGGACACTGAAGCTTTCTTT
TRBV6-5	TRBD1	.	TRBJ2-7	CASKPGQGSEQYF	TGTGCCAGCAAACCGGGACAGGGGAGTGAGCAGTACTTC
TRBV6-5	TRBD1	.	TRBJ1-4	CASSLGQGVEKLFF	TGTGCCAGCAGTTTGGGACAGGGGGTCGAAAAACTGTTTTTT
TRBV7-9	.	.	TRBJ2-1	CASSFLGAYNEQFF	TGTGCCAGCAGCTTCCTCGGGGCCTACAATGAGCAGTTCTTC